Each of the 5 T cell receptor beta chains below was sequenced from the same sample in a study of CD8+ T cells in alopecia areata. cDNA prepared by RNA extraction and subsequent reverse transcription served as the template for sequencing. The data were produced by immunoSEQ multiplex PCR, yet TCRdb's version contains in-frame clones alone and is incomplete. Of 200,000 or so clones listed, 58% are singletons. Documented treatment: oral pan-JAK inhibitor, 5-10 mg twice daily. The material was CD4+ T cells sorted from blood, obtained at week 24, from a patient treated with tofacitinib. The receptors originated from a human donor with alopecia areata.

The chain is built from TRBV4-1 and TRBJ2-3; the D is unclear. The CDR3 length is 12 residues. Germline CDR1 MGHRA, CDR2 YSYEKL. The V end lost 8 bases, the J end lost 2 bases, and 8 bases lay between the germline ends. The CDR3 DNA reads as TGCGCCAGCTCCCAAACCACAGATACGCAGTATTTT. This translates into CASSQTTDTQYF.

This chain connects TRBV7-6 to TRBJ1-1; D remains ambiguous. This CDR3 has 14 amino acids. The V and J ends lost 2 bases and 8 bases respectively, with 15 bases between them. Germline V gene data show CDR1 as SGHVS and CDR2 as FNYEAQ. The CDR3 is CASSLRPPGGEAFF. The CDR3 DNA reads TGTGCCAGCAGCTTAAGACCGCCTGGTGGGGAAGCTTTCTTT.

The chain employs TRBV7-3 and TRBJ2-5; TRBD2 matches 10 bases. The germline CDR1 and CDR2 sequences are SGHTA and FQGTGA. This CDR3 region has 15 residues. V was clipped by 3 bases and J by 4 bases; unmatched bases: 5. Written as DNA, the CDR3 is TGTGCCAGCAGCTTGAGCGGGAGGGCCAGAGAGACCCAGTACTTC. Its protein is CASSLSGRARETQYF.

This chain connects TRBV30 to TRBJ2-2; D call uncertain. The CDR3 totals 13 residues. V was trimmed by 3 bases and J by 6 bases, leaving 11 bases between them. Germline loops: CDR1 GTSNPN, CDR2 SVGIG (reference sequence). The CDR3 protein is CAWSHGGSGELFF. The CDR3 nucleotides read TGTGCCTGGAGCCACGGTGGTTCCGGGGAGCTGTTTTTT.

The chain combines TRBV7-9 with TRBJ1-2; no clear D gene. The CDR3 has 14 amino acids. CDR1 is SEHNR, CDR2 FQNEAQ, per germline (reference sequence). V lost 4 bases and J lost 4, with 13 bases in between. The CDR3 bases are TGTGCCAGCAGCTCCGAAGGTCGAATCTATGGCTACACCTTC. The encoded protein is CASSSEGRIYGYTF.